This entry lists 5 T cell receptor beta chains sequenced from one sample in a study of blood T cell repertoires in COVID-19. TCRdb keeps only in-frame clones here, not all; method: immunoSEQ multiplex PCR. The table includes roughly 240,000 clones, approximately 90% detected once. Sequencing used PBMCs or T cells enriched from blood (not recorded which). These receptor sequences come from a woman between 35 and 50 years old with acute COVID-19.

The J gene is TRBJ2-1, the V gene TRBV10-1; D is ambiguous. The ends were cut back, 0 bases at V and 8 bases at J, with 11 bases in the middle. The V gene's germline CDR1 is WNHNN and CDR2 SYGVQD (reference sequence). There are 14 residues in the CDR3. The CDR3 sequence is CASSESGRTHEQFF. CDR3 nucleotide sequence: TGCGCCAGCAGTGAGTCGGGCAGAACCCATGAGCAGTTCTTC.

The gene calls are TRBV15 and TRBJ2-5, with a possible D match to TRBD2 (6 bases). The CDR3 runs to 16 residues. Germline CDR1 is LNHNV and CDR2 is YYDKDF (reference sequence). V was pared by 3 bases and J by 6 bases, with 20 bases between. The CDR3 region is CATSRTSPVGGKTQYF. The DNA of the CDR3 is TGTGCCACCAGCAGGACATCACCCGTGGGGGGAAAGACCCAGTACTTC.

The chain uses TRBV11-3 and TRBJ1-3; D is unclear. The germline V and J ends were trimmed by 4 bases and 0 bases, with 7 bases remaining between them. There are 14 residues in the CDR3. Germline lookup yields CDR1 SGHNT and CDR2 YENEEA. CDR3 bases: TGTGCCAGCAGCTCGCAGTACTCTGGAAACACCATATATTTT. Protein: CASSSQYSGNTIYF.

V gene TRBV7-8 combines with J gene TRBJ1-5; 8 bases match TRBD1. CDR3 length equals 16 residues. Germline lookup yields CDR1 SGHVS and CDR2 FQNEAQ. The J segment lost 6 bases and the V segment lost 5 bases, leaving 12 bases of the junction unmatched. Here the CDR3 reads CASSPDPGTGTQPQHF. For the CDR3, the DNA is TGTGCCAGCAGCCCCGACCCCGGGACAGGTACTCAGCCCCAGCATTTT.

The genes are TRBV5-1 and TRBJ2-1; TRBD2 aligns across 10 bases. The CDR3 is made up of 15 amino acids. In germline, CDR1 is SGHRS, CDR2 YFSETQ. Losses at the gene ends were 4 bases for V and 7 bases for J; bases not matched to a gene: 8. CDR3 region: CASSPIAGGGNEQFF. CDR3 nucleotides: TGCGCCAGCAGCCCTATAGCGGGAGGTGGTAATGAGCAGTTCTTC. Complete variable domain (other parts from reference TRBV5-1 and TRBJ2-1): KAGVTQTPRYLIKTRGQQVTLSCSPISGHRSVSWYQQTPGQGLQFLFEYFSETQRNKGNFPGRFSGRQFSNSRSEMNVSTLELGDSALYLCASSPIAGGGNEQFFGPGTRLTVL.